The text below deals with one TCR beta chain. Its antigen is unidentified. The data are from a study of shared clonotypes between healthy human individuals. Overall study context: A donor's plate count was three for CD4 naive and three for CD4 memory; CD8 naive had two and CD8 memory one.

Trimming removed 5 bases from V and 6 bases from J, with 9 bases in between. From germline, CDR1 is LGHNT and CDR2 FRNRAP. The CDR3 consists of 12 residues. Notes on the study in general: It was the non-shared clonotypes that had lower generation probabilities than clonotypes shared by all four donors. How much donors shared clonotypes was expected to be affected by sequencing depth.

Several immunoSEQ plates held equal portions of the genomic DNA taken from each subset. Clones were sequenced by immunoSEQ multiplex PCR, and TCRdb holds only the in-frame ones, with some missing. The sample has about 1.1 million clones, 75% to 80% seen once. Sequencing was carried out using memory CD4+ T cells from PBMCs. The subset: CD45RA-negative fraction. The rearrangement uses TRBV12-5 and TRBJ2-3; D not resolved. The TCR was taken from a young man in good health. Some clones in this sample may be carry-over from other donors' samples. The CDR3 bases are TGTGCTAGTGGTCCCCCTGGCGATACGCAGTATTTT. Translating gives CASGPPGDTQYF.